The 27 T cell receptor beta chains listed next were all sequenced from one sample in a study of blood T cell repertoires in COVID-19. Profiled with immunoSEQ multiplex PCR; TCRdb holds only in-frame clones, not every one. The data show 75,000 to 95,000 clones, around four fifths seen once. Sequenced input: peripheral blood. The receptors come from a human donor in a cohort sampled during active COVID-19.

V gene TRBV30 combines with J gene TRBJ2-7; TRBD1 matches 9 bases. CDR3 length: 15 amino acids. Germline CDR1 reads GTSNPN; CDR2 reads SVGIG (reference sequence). With 4 bases clipped from V and 4 bases from J, the junction kept 11 bases outside the gene matches. The CDR3, as DNA: TGTGCCTGGATTTCACGGGGGACAGGGCCTTACGAGCAGTACTTC. It is translated as CAWISRGTGPYEQYF. Supplemented by reference TRBV30 and TRBJ2-7, the full variable domain reads SQTIHQWPATLVQPVGSPLSLECTVEGTSNPNLYWYRQAAGRGLQLLFYSVGIGQISSEVPQNLSASRPQDRQFILSSKKLLLSDSGFYLCAWISRGTGPYEQYFGPGTRLTVT.

In nucleotides, the CDR3 is TGTGCCAGCAGCCCTAGGAGGGCGGGGGGGCAAACCCAGTACTTC. Translating gives CASSPRRAGGQTQYF. This rearrangement joins TRBV3-1 (or the pseudogene TRBV3-2) to TRBJ2-5, with 9 bases identical to TRBD2. Germline trimming cut 4 bases from V and 8 bases from J; bases unmatched to any gene: 11. Germline CDR1 is LGHDT and CDR2 is YNNKEL (reference sequence). This CDR3 comprises 15 residues.

This clone showed up just once. The J gene is TRBJ2-1, the V gene TRBV7-3; the match to TRBD2 covers 15 bases. Losses at the gene ends were 5 bases for V and 8 bases for J; bases not matched to a gene: 4. Germline lookup yields CDR1 SGHTA and CDR2 FQGTGA. The CDR3 is made up of 15 amino acids. The chain's CDR3 is CASSPRTSGGDEQFF. CDR3 in DNA: TGTGCCAGCAGCCCCAGGACTAGCGGGGGGGATGAGCAGTTCTTC.

This clone was observed once. The rearrangement joins TRBV29-1 to TRBJ1-1; TRBD1 agrees at 10 bases. CDR1 is SQVTM, CDR2 ANQGSEA, per germline. V lost 7 bases and J lost 6; bases outside the gene matches: 8. The CDR3 loop spans 13 amino acids. The CDR3 region has the DNA TGCAGCGGTCGGGACAGGGGAGTCGCTGAAGCTTTCTTT. Translated, it gives CSGRDRGVAEAFF.

The V and J genes are TRBV5-1 and TRBJ1-4; possible D gene TRBD1, 6 bases. The germline CDR1 and CDR2 sequences are SGHRS and YFSETQ. V was cut by 3 bases and J by 0 bases, with 9 bases left in between. This CDR3 comprises 15 residues. The CDR3 DNA sequence: TGCGCCAGCAGCTCGGACAGATCAACTAATGAAAAACTGTTTTTT. This translates into CASSSDRSTNEKLFF.

V usage is TRBV7-2 and J usage is TRBJ2-5, with TRBD2 identical over 10 bases. With V trimmed by 0 bases and J by 5 bases, 6 bases remained unmatched. Germline lookup yields CDR1 SGHTA and CDR2 FQGNSA. The CDR3 totals 16 residues. The CDR3 protein is CASSLARLAGVETQYF. CDR3 bases: TGTGCCAGCAGCTTAGCCCGTCTAGCGGGGGTGGAGACCCAGTACTTC.

This chain joins TRBV29-1 and TRBJ2-7, with 12 bases identical to TRBD2. V was clipped by 4 bases and J by 3 bases; unmatched bases: 13. Germline V gene data show CDR1 as SQVTM and CDR2 as ANQGSEA. CDR3 size: 17 residues. Here the CDR3 DNA reads TGCAGCGTTGGCCGGACTAGCGGGGCCGAGGGACTCTACGAGCAGTACTTC. Translating it yields CSVGRTSGAEGLYEQYF.

The rearrangement uses TRBV7-8 and TRBJ2-5; a possible D gene is TRBD2 (5 bases). Germline assignment: CDR1 SGHVS and CDR2 FQNEAQ. This CDR3 has 16 residues. Trimming stripped 0 bases from V and 5 bases from J, with 16 bases between. In nucleotides, the CDR3 is TGTGCCAGCAGCTTAGCCCCGGGATGGGGTGGGGAGACCCAGTACTTC. This sequence encodes CASSLAPGWGGETQYF. Together with reference TRBV7-8 and TRBJ2-5, the CDR3 gives the full variable domain: GAGVSQSPRYKVAKRGQDVALRCDPISGHVSLFWYQQALGQGPEFLTYFQNEAQLDKSGLPSDRFFAERPEGSVSTLKIQRTQQEDSAVYLCASSLAPGWGGETQYFGPGTRLLVL.

The CDR3 coding sequence is TGTGCCAGCAGCAACCGCCCGGGACAGGGGGCGACGAACACCGGGGAGCTGTTTTTT. As protein: CASSNRPGQGATNTGELFF. The chain recombines TRBV7-9 with TRBJ2-2, with TRBD1 matching over 12 bases. The ends lost 5 bases at V and 0 bases at J; junction bases unmatched: 10. Germline assignment: CDR1 SEHNR and CDR2 FQNEAQ (reference sequence). The CDR3 is made up of 19 amino acids.

The J gene is TRBJ1-1, the V gene TRBV28; 7 nucleotides line up with TRBD1. CDR3 length: 16 residues. Per the germline V gene, CDR1 is MDHEN and CDR2 is SYDVKM. V lost 5 bases to trimming and J lost 0 bases; unmatched junction nucleotides: 9. CDR3 loop: CASSPPDRSMNTEAFF. The DNA for the CDR3 is TGTGCCAGCAGTCCACCGGACAGGTCCATGAACACTGAAGCTTTCTTT.

The J gene is TRBJ2-1, the V gene TRBV10-1; the match to TRBD1 covers 9 bases. The CDR3 extends over 14 amino acids. Losses at the gene ends were 5 bases for V and 8 bases for J; bases not matched to a gene: 7. Germline CDR1 and CDR2: WNHNN and SYGVQD (reference sequence). CDR3 sequence: CASSSGTGSYEQFF. CDR3 in DNA: TGCGCCAGCAGTTCCGGGACAGGGTCCTATGAGCAGTTCTTC.

The gene calls are TRBV11-2 and TRBJ1-2; tentatively, D is TRBD1 (5 bases). V gave up 6 bases and J gave up 8 bases, with 19 bases separating them. This CDR3 spans 14 amino acids. Per germline, CDR1 SGHAT and CDR2 FQNNGV. The CDR3 region is CASRGVSGGYGYTF. In nucleotides, the CDR3 is TGTGCCAGCAGGGGAGTTTCGGGGGGATACGGCTACACCTTC. Looking up the rest from reference TRBV11-2 and TRBJ1-2 gives the full variable domain: EAGVAQSPRYKIIEKRQSVAFWCNPISGHATLYWYQQILGQGPKLLIQFQNNGVVDDSQLPKDRFSAERLKGVDSTLKIQPAKLEDSAVYLCASRGVSGGYGYTFGSGTRLTVV.

This chain links TRBV7-6 with TRBJ2-4; D is unresolved. The V gene's germline CDR1 is SGHVS and CDR2 FNYEAQ. V was trimmed by 5 bases and J by 0 bases, leaving 8 bases between them. The CDR3 contains 14 residues. DNA of the CDR3: TGTGCCAGCAGCAACGGGTTAGCCAAAAACATTCAGTACTTC. Translating gives CASSNGLAKNIQYF.

The rearrangement uses TRBV12-3 or TRBV12-4 and TRBJ2-2; the D gene is possibly TRBD1 (5 bases). The CDR3 extends over 13 amino acids. Trimming stripped 5 bases from V and 5 bases from J, with 9 bases between. The CDR3 region is CASSLRQTGELFF. DNA of the CDR3: TGTGCCAGCAGTCTTCGACAGACCGGGGAGCTGTTTTTT.

There are a few counts of this clone. This chain links TRBV6-5 with TRBJ1-1; TRBD1 is a possible D gene (5 bases). The germline CDR1 and CDR2 sequences are MNHEY and SVGAGI. Between the trimmed V and J ends, which lost 7 bases and 3 bases, there was a span of 9 bases. The CDR3 has 12 amino acids. CDR3 protein: CASTGGDTEAFF. CDR3 nucleotide sequence: TGTGCCAGCACGGGAGGGGACACTGAAGCTTTCTTT.

The chain links TRBV15 to TRBJ1-5; D might be TRBD1 (5 bases). The CDR3 length is 13 residues. Trimming left V 6 bases short and J 1 base short, with 7 bases between. Germline V CDR1 and CDR2: LNHNV, YYDKDF (reference sequence). CDR3 sequence: CATRRQSNQPQHF. The CDR3 DNA reads TGTGCCACCAGACGACAGAGCAATCAGCCCCAGCATTTT.

The V gene is TRBV19, the J gene TRBJ2-1, with 11 bases aligning to TRBD2. The trim removed 5 bases at V and 8 bases at J, leaving 5 bases unmatched. CDR1 is LNHDA, CDR2 SQIVND, per germline (reference sequence). The CDR3 extends over 14 amino acids. The CDR3 sequence is CASSSLSGGDEQFF. CDR3 DNA sequence: TGTGCCAGTAGTTCTCTTAGCGGGGGGGATGAGCAGTTCTTC. Drawing the rest from reference TRBV19 and TRBJ2-1, the complete variable domain is DGGITQSPKYLFRKEGQNVTLSCEQNLNHDAMYWYRQDPGQGLRLIYYSQIVNDFQKGDIAEGYSVSREKKESFPLTVTSAQKNPTAFYLCASSSLSGGDEQFFGPGTRLTVL.

This sequence joins TRBV4-2 and TRBJ2-7; D is perhaps TRBD1 (6 bases). V was clipped by 4 bases and J by 2 bases, with 18 bases between them. Per the germline V gene, CDR1 is LGHNA and CDR2 is YNFKEQ. This CDR3 comprises 16 residues. CDR3 sequence reads: CASSPRAGDMTYEQYF. CDR3 coding DNA: TGTGCCAGCAGCCCAAGGGCAGGGGATATGACCTACGAGCAGTACTTC.

The chain links TRBV5-1 to TRBJ2-7, with D perhaps TRBD1 (6 bases). Germline V gene data show CDR1 as SGHRS and CDR2 as YFSETQ. The CDR3 sequence is 15 residues long. V was clipped by 6 bases and J by 2 bases, with 18 bases between them. The CDR3 DNA is TGCGCCAGCACCCTCAGCAGGGGCCCTACCTACGAGCAGTACTTC. It is translated as CASTLSRGPTYEQYF.

The rearrangement uses TRBV3-1 (or the pseudogene TRBV3-2) and TRBJ1-5; 8 nucleotides match TRBD1. The CDR3 is made up of 14 amino acids. CDR1 and CDR2 from the germline V gene are LGHDT and YNNKEL (reference sequence). The V gene end was trimmed by 3 bases and the J gene end by 3 bases; junction bases not matched to a gene: 1. The CDR3 nucleotides are TGTGCCAGCAGCCACAGGGGGCTCAATCAGCCCCAGCATTTT. Its protein product is CASSHRGLNQPQHF.

This clone was seen just once. V is TRBV5-1 and J is TRBJ2-1, with a weak D call TRBD2 (6 bases). The V and J ends lost 0 bases and 2 bases respectively, with 9 bases between them. Germline lookup yields CDR1 SGHRS and CDR2 YFSETQ. The CDR3 sequence is 15 residues long. The CDR3 sequence is CASSLDSGAYNEQFF. CDR3 nucleotides: TGCGCCAGCAGCTTGGATTCGGGGGCCTACAATGAGCAGTTCTTC.

The genes are TRBV5-8 and TRBJ1-2, with D uncertain. There are 13 residues in the CDR3. From germline, CDR1 is SGHTS and CDR2 YDEGEE. The germline V and J ends were trimmed by 1 base and 4 bases, with 8 bases remaining between them. The CDR3 here is CASSLTDFYGYTF. In DNA form, the CDR3 reads TGTGCCAGCAGCTTGACAGATTTCTATGGCTACACCTTC. Based on the CDR3 plus reference TRBV5-8 and TRBJ1-2, the full variable domain is EAGVTQSPTHLIKTRGQQATLRCSPISGHTSVYWYQQALGLGLQFLLWYDEGEERNRGNFPPRFSGRQFPNYSSELNVNALELEDSALYLCASSLTDFYGYTFGSGTRLTVV.

The rearrangement joins TRBV7-2 to TRBJ2-2; 7 bases are shared with TRBD1. V was pared by 3 bases and J by 5 bases, with 6 bases of the junction left unmatched. The CDR3 sequence is 15 residues long. Per germline, CDR1 SGHTA and CDR2 FQGNSA. Here the CDR3 reads CASSLRGQRTGELFF. The CDR3 coding sequence is TGTGCCAGCAGCTTGAGGGGGCAGAGGACCGGGGAGCTGTTTTTT.

The gene calls are TRBV3-1 (or the pseudogene TRBV3-2) and TRBJ2-5; TRBD1 is a possible D gene (6 bases). The CDR3 is 14 residues long. Germline loops: CDR1 LGHDT, CDR2 YNNKEL (reference sequence). V gave up 5 bases and J gave up 1 base, with 11 bases separating them. The CDR3 reads CASSNRAPQETQYF. In DNA form, the CDR3 reads TGTGCCAGCAGCAACAGGGCCCCCCAAGAGACCCAGTACTTC.

The CDR3 sequence: CASSLPGAPYEQYF. DNA of the CDR3: TGTGCCAGCAGCTTGCCCGGTGCCCCCTACGAGCAGTACTTC. V gene TRBV5-4 combines with J gene TRBJ2-7; D gene uncertain. The CDR3 is made up of 14 amino acids. Germline V CDR1 and CDR2: SGHNT, YYREEE (reference sequence). Trimming took off 1 base at V and 2 bases at J, with 10 bases between the two ends.

This chain joins TRBV4-1 and TRBJ2-3; 9 bases are a match to TRBD1. The CDR3 is made up of 15 amino acids. The J segment lost 3 bases and the V segment lost 3 bases, leaving 4 bases of the junction unmatched. CDR1 MGHRA and CDR2 YSYEKL come from the germline V gene. The CDR3 spells CASSQTDRGTDTQYF. The CDR3 bases are TGCGCCAGCAGCCAGACGGACAGGGGAACAGATACGCAGTATTTT.

The rearrangement links TRBV12-5 to TRBJ1-1; 11 bases match TRBD1. V lost 4 bases to trimming and J lost 4 bases; unmatched junction nucleotides: 2. CDR1 is LGHNT, CDR2 FRNRAP, per germline. The CDR3 is 14 amino acids. CDR3 in amino acids: CASGSGTGGTEAFF. In nucleotides, the CDR3 is TGTGCTAGTGGTTCGGGGACAGGGGGCACTGAAGCTTTCTTT.